These T cell receptor beta chains were read from a single sample in a study of T cells after yellow fever vaccination. Using its own MiXCR run on the 5' RACE reads, TCRdb lists one record per CDR3 protein. The data show just under 30,000 distinct CDR3 sequences, around 5% seen once. Sequencing used CD8+ T cells sorted from PBMCs, obtained 10 days after the yellow fever booster vaccination. These receptors all stem from a man aged 25-40 years who received the YFV17D yellow fever vaccine. Each CDR3 is given with its conserved first and last residue. The order of the fields is V gene, J gene, D gene, clone size, CDR3 DNA, CDR3 protein. D genes are given only for firm matches. Expanded clones get a size class; other rows say once, few or many, or leave the size out.

v_gene: TRBV4-3
j_gene: TRBJ2-5
d_gene: -
abundance: many
CDR3nt: TGCGCCAGCAGCCCGGAGGGGGCGTGGGGCGGCGGAACCCAGTACTTC
CDR3aa: CASSPEGAWGGGTQYF

v_gene: TRBV5-1
j_gene: TRBJ2-6
d_gene: -
abundance: many
CDR3nt: TGCGCCAGCAGCCCCGTTACCTCTGGGGCCAACGTCCTGACTTTC
CDR3aa: CASSPVTSGANVLTF

v_gene: TRBV6-5
j_gene: TRBJ2-1
d_gene: TRBD2
abundance: many
CDR3nt: TGTGCCAGCAGCGACTTGAGCGGGAGCTTCCACAATGAGCAGTTCTTC
CDR3aa: CASSDLSGSFHNEQFF

v_gene: TRBV6-1
j_gene: TRBJ2-1
d_gene: TRBD1
abundance: once
CDR3nt: TGTGCCAGCAAGGACAGGGCGTCCTACAATGAGCAGTTCTTC
CDR3aa: CASKDRASYNEQFF

v_gene: TRBV27
j_gene: TRBJ2-7
d_gene: -
abundance: many
CDR3nt: TGTGCCAGCAGCTTGCGCGGCGGAGGGGTGTACGAGCAGTACTTC
CDR3aa: CASSLRGGGVYEQYF

v_gene: TRBV6-5
j_gene: TRBJ1-1
d_gene: -
abundance: many
CDR3nt: TGTGCCAGCAGTTACATTCGACAGGCGAACACTGAAGCTTTCTTT
CDR3aa: CASSYIRQANTEAFF

v_gene: TRBV6-4
j_gene: TRBJ2-7
d_gene: TRBD1
abundance: many
CDR3nt: TGTGCCAGCAGGGAAGACAGGGGACATTCCTACGAGCAGTACTTC
CDR3aa: CASREDRGHSYEQYF

v_gene: TRBV12-3/TRBV12-4
j_gene: TRBJ1-4
d_gene: TRBD1
abundance: few
CDR3nt: TGTGCCAGCACCCCGGGACAGCTTAATGAAAAACTGTTTTTT
CDR3aa: CASTPGQLNEKLFF

v_gene: TRBV20-1
j_gene: TRBJ2-5
d_gene: TRBD2
abundance: many
CDR3nt: TGCAGTGCTAGTTTCCCCCAAGCGGGAGATCTAGAGACCCAGTACTTC
CDR3aa: CSASFPQAGDLETQYF

v_gene: TRBV19
j_gene: TRBJ1-2
d_gene: -
abundance: few
CDR3nt: TGTGCCAGTAGCATACCGGGGACTGACCTCCTTCCCCGTTATGGCTACACCTTC
CDR3aa: CASSIPGTDLLPRYGYTF

v_gene: TRBV2
j_gene: TRBJ2-5
d_gene: -
abundance: many
CDR3nt: TGTGCCAGCAGAGGGCTCCAAGAGACCCAGTACTTC
CDR3aa: CASRGLQETQYF

v_gene: TRBV19
j_gene: TRBJ2-7
d_gene: TRBD2
abundance: few
CDR3nt: TGTGCCAGTAGTCTCTCCGGGACTAGGGACGAGCAGTACTTC
CDR3aa: CASSLSGTRDEQYF

v_gene: TRBV7-6
j_gene: TRBJ2-3
d_gene: -
abundance: many
CDR3nt: TGTGCCAGCACCATAGCGCCAACTAGCACAGATACGCAGTATTTT
CDR3aa: CASTIAPTSTDTQYF

v_gene: TRBV27
j_gene: TRBJ2-1
d_gene: -
abundance: many
CDR3nt: TGTGCCAGCAGTTTTATGGGAAGCGCTGCCTACAATGAGCAGTTCTTC
CDR3aa: CASSFMGSAAYNEQFF

v_gene: TRBV27
j_gene: TRBJ2-7
d_gene: -
abundance: many
CDR3nt: TGTGCCAGCAAGGCAGGGGCCTACGAGCAGTACTTC
CDR3aa: CASKAGAYEQYF

v_gene: TRBV13
j_gene: TRBJ1-2
d_gene: -
abundance: many
CDR3nt: TGTGCCAGCAGCCCTACCCGGACAGAAGGCAACTATGGCTACACCTTC
CDR3aa: CASSPTRTEGNYGYTF

v_gene: TRBV6-2/TRBV6-3
j_gene: TRBJ1-5
d_gene: -
abundance: many
CDR3nt: TGTGCCAGCAGGACCCGCGGGACGGCGTATAGCAATCAGCCCCAGCATTTT
CDR3aa: CASRTRGTAYSNQPQHF

v_gene: TRBV19
j_gene: TRBJ1-1
d_gene: -
abundance: many
CDR3nt: TGTGCCAGTAAAGGTGCCGAGACTGAAGCTTTCTTT
CDR3aa: CASKGAETEAFF

v_gene: TRBV29-1
j_gene: TRBJ2-5
d_gene: TRBD2
abundance: many
CDR3nt: TGCAGCGTTGCGGGACTAGCGGAGCCTCTCCAAGAGACCCAGTACTTC
CDR3aa: CSVAGLAEPLQETQYF

v_gene: TRBV5-1
j_gene: TRBJ2-7
d_gene: -
abundance: many
CDR3nt: TGCGCCAGCAGCCCCGCGACAGCCTTCTACGAGCAGTACTTC
CDR3aa: CASSPATAFYEQYF

v_gene: TRBV5-1
j_gene: TRBJ2-2
d_gene: -
abundance: many
CDR3nt: TGCGCCAGCAGCTTGGCCCTCACCGGGGAGCTGTTTTTT
CDR3aa: CASSLALTGELFF

v_gene: TRBV20-1
j_gene: TRBJ1-2
d_gene: -
abundance: many
CDR3nt: TGCAGTGCTAGTCGGGTTAGGGAGGGGTACTATGGCTACACCTTC
CDR3aa: CSASRVREGYYGYTF

v_gene: TRBV20-1
j_gene: TRBJ2-5
d_gene: TRBD1
abundance: many
CDR3nt: TGCAGTGCTAGCGAATGGGACAGGGGGGAAGAGACCCAGTACTTC
CDR3aa: CSASEWDRGEETQYF

v_gene: TRBV27
j_gene: TRBJ2-7
d_gene: TRBD2
abundance: many
CDR3nt: TGTGCCAGCAGCTCACTAGCGGGGGGGTTAAACGAGCAGTACTTC
CDR3aa: CASSSLAGGLNEQYF

v_gene: TRBV30
j_gene: TRBJ2-1
d_gene: TRBD2
abundance: many
CDR3nt: TGTGCCTGGACACGCGGGAGCGCCTACAATGAGCAGTTCTTC
CDR3aa: CAWTRGSAYNEQFF

v_gene: TRBV20-1
j_gene: TRBJ2-6
d_gene: -
abundance: many
CDR3nt: TGCAGTGCAAACACGGGAATGGGTTTGTCTGGGGCCAACGTCCTGACTTTC
CDR3aa: CSANTGMGLSGANVLTF

v_gene: TRBV7-9
j_gene: TRBJ1-1
d_gene: TRBD1
abundance: many
CDR3nt: TGTGCCAGCAGCTTAAGACAGGGCGGGAACACTGAAGCTTTCTTT
CDR3aa: CASSLRQGGNTEAFF

v_gene: TRBV29-1
j_gene: TRBJ2-1
d_gene: -
abundance: -
CDR3nt: TGCAGCGTAGAGTTTAGGGCAGATGCGCTCCCAAATGAGCAGTTCTTC
CDR3aa: CSVEFRADALPNEQFF

v_gene: TRBV6-2/TRBV6-3
j_gene: TRBJ2-1
d_gene: -
abundance: many
CDR3nt: TGTGCCAGCAGTTCCCGGGCGGTAGATGAGCAGTTCTTC
CDR3aa: CASSSRAVDEQFF

v_gene: TRBV10-2
j_gene: TRBJ2-2
d_gene: -
abundance: many
CDR3nt: TGCGCCAGCAGTTCGGTTAACACCGGGGAGCTGTTTTTT
CDR3aa: CASSSVNTGELFF

v_gene: TRBV20-1
j_gene: TRBJ2-3
d_gene: -
abundance: few
CDR3nt: TGCAGTGCGGGTATTTTCAGCACAGATACGCAGTATTTT
CDR3aa: CSAGIFSTDTQYF

v_gene: TRBV9
j_gene: TRBJ2-1
d_gene: -
abundance: many
CDR3nt: TGTGCCAGCAGCGTAGAGCTCACGGGCTATGAGCAGTTCTTC
CDR3aa: CASSVELTGYEQFF

v_gene: TRBV19
j_gene: TRBJ2-3
d_gene: -
abundance: many
CDR3nt: TGTGCCAGTAGTATTTCATCGGTGGGCACAGATACGCAGTATTTT
CDR3aa: CASSISSVGTDTQYF

v_gene: TRBV7-9
j_gene: TRBJ2-5
d_gene: TRBD2
abundance: many
CDR3nt: TGTGCCAGCAGCTTTTCCCCCGGACTAGCGGGAGGGGGCCACTTC
CDR3aa: CASSFSPGLAGGGHF

v_gene: TRBV4-3
j_gene: TRBJ2-7
d_gene: -
abundance: many
CDR3nt: TGCGCCAGCAGCCAAGAGTCGAACGGCCACGAGCAGTACTTC
CDR3aa: CASSQESNGHEQYF

v_gene: TRBV5-1
j_gene: TRBJ2-7
d_gene: TRBD2
abundance: many
CDR3nt: TGCGCCAGCAGCTTGGCGGCTAGCGGGAGACTATACGAGCAGTACTTC
CDR3aa: CASSLAASGRLYEQYF

v_gene: TRBV20-1
j_gene: TRBJ2-7
d_gene: -
abundance: many
CDR3nt: TGCAGTGCGCCCATCAAACCTGCGTTCGGAGCAGGGGCAGGGGAGCAGTACTTC
CDR3aa: CSAPIKPAFGAGAGEQYF

v_gene: TRBV5-6
j_gene: TRBJ2-1
d_gene: -
abundance: -
CDR3nt: TGTGCCAGCAGCTTGGCCGGGACACGGCCCGAGGGGGAGTTCTTC
CDR3aa: CASSLAGTRPEGEFF

v_gene: TRBV18
j_gene: TRBJ2-7
d_gene: TRBD1
abundance: many
CDR3nt: TGTGCCAGCTCCGCGGACAGGCGGTTCTACGAGCAGTACTTC
CDR3aa: CASSADRRFYEQYF

v_gene: TRBV7-8
j_gene: TRBJ2-1
d_gene: TRBD2
abundance: many
CDR3nt: TGTGCCAGCAGCTGGGGACTAGCGGGAGTTTCCTACAATGAGCAGTTCTTC
CDR3aa: CASSWGLAGVSYNEQFF

v_gene: TRBV6-2/TRBV6-3
j_gene: TRBJ2-7
d_gene: TRBD2
abundance: many
CDR3nt: TGTGCCAGCAGTTACATGGTAGCGGGAGATATCCCAGCCTACGAGCAGTACTTC
CDR3aa: CASSYMVAGDIPAYEQYF

v_gene: TRBV7-6
j_gene: TRBJ2-4
d_gene: -
abundance: many
CDR3nt: TGTGCCAGCAGCTTAAGTACCAACGGGTACATTCAGTACTTC
CDR3aa: CASSLSTNGYIQYF

v_gene: TRBV19
j_gene: TRBJ2-3
d_gene: TRBD2
abundance: -
CDR3nt: TGTGCCAGTAGCCCCACTGGGACTAAGATTGATACGCAGTATTTT
CDR3aa: CASSPTGTKIDTQYF